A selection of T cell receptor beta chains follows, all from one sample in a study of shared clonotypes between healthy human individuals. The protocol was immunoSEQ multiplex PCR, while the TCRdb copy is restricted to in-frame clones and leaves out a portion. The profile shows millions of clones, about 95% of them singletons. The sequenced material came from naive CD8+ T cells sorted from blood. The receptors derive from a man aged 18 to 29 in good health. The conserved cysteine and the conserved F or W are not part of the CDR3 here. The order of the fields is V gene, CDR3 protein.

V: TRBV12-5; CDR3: ASGTTAKFYEQY
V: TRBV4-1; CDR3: ASSQVDGQPQH
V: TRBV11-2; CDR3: ASSFSYPPNEKLF
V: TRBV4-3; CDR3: ASSQDPGWEQY
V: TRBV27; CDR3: ASSLGQGYTGELF
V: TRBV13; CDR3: ASSFAGLSSYNEQF
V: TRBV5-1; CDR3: ASSLTQGGMDSEQY
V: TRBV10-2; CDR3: ASSDGYGYT
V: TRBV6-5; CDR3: ASSYSSGDTQY
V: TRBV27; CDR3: ASSPGHYGYT
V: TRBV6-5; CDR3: ASREGLLEF
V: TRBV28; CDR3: ASSLGNQETQY
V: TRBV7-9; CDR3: ASTGGRTNEKLF
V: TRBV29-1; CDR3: SVDVGQARGYT
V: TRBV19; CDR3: ASSEDRTSYEQY
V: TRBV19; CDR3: ASSSLGTDLDEQY
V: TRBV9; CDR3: ASSVGAGEAEAF
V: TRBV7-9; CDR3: ASSLGGRTSNQPQH
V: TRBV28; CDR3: ASSPTGSGNQPQH
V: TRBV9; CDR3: ASSLGGSGNTIY
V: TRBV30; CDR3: AWSVRVMGNSYEQY
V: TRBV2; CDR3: ASSDGQGAAGNTIY
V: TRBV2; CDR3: ASWGGELF
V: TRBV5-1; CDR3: ASSTGPGMNTEAF
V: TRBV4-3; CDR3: ASSQDSSGSSYNEQF
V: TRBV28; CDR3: ASSPDTGNTKETQY
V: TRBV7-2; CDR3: ASGPSPSGANVLT
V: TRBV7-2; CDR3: ASSAIPGEQY
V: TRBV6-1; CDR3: ASSGYLSTSGVSSYEQY
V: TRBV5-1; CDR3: ASSLAGLFYNEQF
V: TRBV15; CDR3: ATSRVNNNSPLH